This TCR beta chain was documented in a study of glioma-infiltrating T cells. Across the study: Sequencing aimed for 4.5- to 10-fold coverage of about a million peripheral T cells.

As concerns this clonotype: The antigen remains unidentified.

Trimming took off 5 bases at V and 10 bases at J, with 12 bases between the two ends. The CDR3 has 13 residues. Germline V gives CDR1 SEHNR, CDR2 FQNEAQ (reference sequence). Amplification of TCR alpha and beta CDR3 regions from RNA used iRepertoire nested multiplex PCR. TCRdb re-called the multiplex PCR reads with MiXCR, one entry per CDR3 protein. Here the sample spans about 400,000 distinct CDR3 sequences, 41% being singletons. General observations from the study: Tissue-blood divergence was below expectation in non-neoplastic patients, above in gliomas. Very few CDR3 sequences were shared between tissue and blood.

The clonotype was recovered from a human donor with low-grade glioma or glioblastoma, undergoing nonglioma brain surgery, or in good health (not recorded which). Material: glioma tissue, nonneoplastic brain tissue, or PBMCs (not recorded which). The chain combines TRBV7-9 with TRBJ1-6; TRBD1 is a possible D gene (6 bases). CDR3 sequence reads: CASSEGGESPLHF. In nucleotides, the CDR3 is TGTGCCAGCAGCGAGGGGGGGGAGTCACCCCTCCACTTT.